The 20 T cell receptor beta chains below were found in one sample sequenced in a study of neurological immune-mediated disorders. TCRdb called the 5' RACE reads again in MiXCR, with one record for every CDR3 protein. The repertoire includes roughly 3,900 distinct CDR3 sequences, approximately 32% of them detected once, and 42% sits in the top ten. Sequencing input: CD8+ T cells from blood. The receptors were sampled from a man in his fifties with HTLV-1-associated myelopathy (HAM/TSP).

This clonotype was found many times. The chain uses TRBV5-1 and TRBJ2-7; 9 positions match TRBD2. Germline CDR1 is SGHRS and CDR2 is YFSETQ. The CDR3 extends over 16 amino acids. J was trimmed by 6 bases and V by 1 base; bases with no gene match: 11. CDR3 DNA sequence: TGCGCCAGCAGCTTGTGGTTAGCGGGAGAGCCCTCCGAGCAGTACTTC. Translated, it gives CASSLWLAGEPSEQYF.

This clonotype has ten or more counts. V is TRBV7-6 and J is TRBJ2-1; 8 bases map to TRBD2. The CDR3 runs to 14 residues. V lost 1 base to trimming and J lost 10 bases; unmatched junction nucleotides: 6. Looked up from germline, CDR1 is SGHVS and CDR2 is FNYEAQ. This CDR3 reads CASSLGGRGGEQFF. Here the CDR3 DNA reads TGTGCCAGCAGCTTAGGAGGACGGGGGGGAGAGCAGTTCTTC.

By its share, this clonotype is large. The chain couples TRBV18 to TRBJ2-3, with 7 bases fitting TRBD1. The CDR3 consists of 15 residues. Germline lookup yields CDR1 KGHSH and CDR2 LQKENI. J lost 0 bases, V lost 2 bases, and 2 bases had no gene match. CDR3 DNA sequence: TGTGCCAGCTCACCAGACAGGGCTAGCACAGATACGCAGTATTTT. Amino acid sequence: CASSPDRASTDTQYF.

This clonotype is labeled medium-sized (0.01 to 0.1%). This chain links TRBV7-9 with TRBJ2-2, with 7 bases fitting TRBD1. There are 15 residues in the CDR3. V lost 6 bases, J lost 0 bases, and 4 bases stayed unmatched. CDR1 and CDR2 from the germline V gene are SEHNR and FQNEAQ (reference sequence). The chain's CDR3 is CASSPDRANTGELFF. CDR3 bases: TGTGCCAGCAGTCCCGACAGGGCGAACACCGGGGAGCTGTTTTTT.

This clonotype was seen many times. The genes are TRBV3-1 and TRBJ2-3; 9 bases line up with TRBD2. Germline CDR1 and CDR2: LGHDT and YNNKEL (reference sequence). The CDR3 covers 14 residues. The ends lost 7 bases at V and 11 bases at J; junction bases unmatched: 13. CDR3 DNA: TGTGCCAGCATGCCGGGACTAGCCGTCAATGAGCAGTATTTT. Protein: CASMPGLAVNEQYF.

This clonotype was counted only a few times. V usage is TRBV7-6 and J usage is TRBJ2-7; the match to TRBD2 covers 7 bases. CDR3 length: 14 amino acids. The ends lost 5 bases at V and 3 bases at J; junction bases unmatched: 7. CDR1 SGHVS and CDR2 FNYEAQ come from the germline V gene. In DNA form, the CDR3 reads TGTGCCAGCAGCGTTACTAGCGCAAACTACGAGCAGTACTTC. Translation: CASSVTSANYEQYF. The full variable domain, rest sourced from reference TRBV7-6 and TRBJ2-7, is GAGVSQSPRYKVTKRGQDVALRCDPISGHVSLYWYRQALGQGPEFLTYFNYEAQQDKSGLPNDRFSAERPEGSISTLTIQRTEQRDSAMYRCASSVTSANYEQYFGPGTRLTVT.

This clonotype appeared many times. The rearrangement links TRBV27 to TRBJ2-7, with D tentatively TRBD1 (5 bases). V was cut by 3 bases and J by 2 bases, with 8 bases left in between. Looked up from germline, CDR1 is MNHEY and CDR2 is SMNVEV (reference sequence). This CDR3 is 13 amino acids long. The CDR3 reads CASSFRVAYEQYF. CDR3 DNA sequence: TGTGCCAGCAGTTTCAGGGTCGCCTACGAGCAGTACTTC.

This clonotype has at least ten counts. The chain uses TRBV4-1 and TRBJ2-7; no firm D call. This CDR3 is built from 16 residues. V was trimmed by 2 bases and J by 0 bases, leaving 14 bases between them. CDR1 and CDR2 from the germline V gene are MGHRA and YSYEKL. The CDR3 spells CASSQLPDRNSYEQYF. The CDR3 DNA follows: TGCGCCAGCAGCCAACTTCCGGACCGAAACTCCTACGAGCAGTACTTC.

The table lists this clonotype with many counts. CDR3 sequence: CASSLAPGLYGYTF. The CDR3 coding sequence is TGTGCCAGCAGCTTAGCGCCAGGGCTCTATGGCTACACCTTC. V usage is TRBV7-9 and J usage is TRBJ1-2; tentatively, D is TRBD1 (5 bases). The CDR3 has 14 residues. CDR1 and CDR2 from the germline V gene are SEHNR and FQNEAQ (reference sequence). Trimming left V 0 bases short and J 4 bases short, with 9 bases between.

This clonotype was detected many times. V gene TRBV29-1 combines with J gene TRBJ2-7; 9 bases map to TRBD1. Per the germline V gene, CDR1 is SQVTM and CDR2 is ANQGSEA. This CDR3 is 12 amino acids long. J gave up 2 bases and V 4 bases, and 0 bases lay outside the gene matches. As DNA, the CDR3 is TGCAGCGTTGGACAGGGGGCCTACGAGCAGTACTTC. It yields the protein CSVGQGAYEQYF.

This clonotype is labeled medium-sized. The V and J genes are TRBV7-9 and TRBJ2-7; D is unresolved. Trimming shortened V by 5 bases and J by 0 bases, and 14 bases separated the two germline ends. The CDR3 sequence is 15 residues long. Germline V CDR1 and CDR2: SEHNR, FQNEAQ (reference sequence). CDR3 amino acids: CASSPRAPGSYEQYF. DNA of the CDR3: TGTGCCAGCAGCCCCCGGGCCCCAGGCTCCTACGAGCAGTACTTC.

This clonotype was picked up many times. The chain employs TRBV5-1 and TRBJ2-1; 10 nucleotides match TRBD1. CDR1 is SGHRS and CDR2 is YFSETQ in the germline V gene. The CDR3 spans 20 residues. Unmatched junction bases numbered 17, after V lost 4 bases and J lost 1 base. In DNA, the CDR3 is TGCGCCAGCAGCATGATCTCCAGCGGGACAGGGGCTAAGTCCTACAATGAGCAGTTCTTC. This encodes CASSMISSGTGAKSYNEQFF.

This clonotype was seen repeatedly, ten times or more. The CDR3 sequence: CASSYSIAGDREYGYTF. In DNA, the CDR3 is TGTGCCAGCAGTTACTCGATTGCGGGCGACCGGGAATATGGCTACACCTTC. This sequence joins TRBV6-6 and TRBJ1-2, with D unclear. This CDR3 comprises 17 residues. Between the trimmed V and J ends, which lost 0 bases and 5 bases, there was a span of 19 bases. Germline V gives CDR1 MNHNY, CDR2 SVGAGI (reference sequence).

By sample share, this clonotype is medium-sized. In DNA, the CDR3 is TGTGCCAGCAGCTATTGGAGTGAGCAGTTCTTC. Its protein is CASSYWSEQFF. The rearrangement uses TRBV7-2 and TRBJ2-1; D uncertain. Between the trimmed V and J ends, which lost 4 bases and 9 bases, there was a span of 7 bases. The CDR3 is 11 residues long. Germline V gene sequence: CDR1 SGHTA, CDR2 FQGNSA.

In this sample, this clonotype turned up once. This chain uses TRBV27 with TRBJ1-2; 9 bases line up with TRBD1. The V and J ends lost 6 bases and 2 bases, in that order; junction bases with no gene match: 4. Germline V CDR1 and CDR2: MNHEY, SMNVEV (reference sequence). CDR3 length: 14 amino acids. CDR3 residues: CASSTGGANYGYTF. CDR3 DNA sequence: TGTGCCAGCAGCACAGGGGGCGCAAACTATGGCTACACCTTC.

The V and J genes are TRBV15 and TRBJ2-5; a weak D match, TRBD2 (5 bases). Germline CDR1 and CDR2: LNHNV and YYDKDF (reference sequence). V shed 5 bases and J shed 4 bases, with 17 bases lying between them. The CDR3 sequence is 15 residues long. The CDR3 sequence is CATSPTLGAAETQYF. In DNA, the CDR3 is TGTGCCACCAGCCCGACTCTGGGAGCGGCAGAGACCCAGTACTTC.

This clonotype was counted many times. The chain employs TRBV20-1 and TRBJ2-4; 8 bases are a match to TRBD1. The germline V gene has CDR1 DFQATT and CDR2 SNEGSKA (reference sequence). V gave up 3 bases and J gave up 1 base; unmatched junction bases: 17. The CDR3 is 19 amino acids. CDR3: CSASTEIGQGVIAKNIQYF. The CDR3 nucleotides read TGCAGTGCTAGCACAGAAATAGGACAGGGTGTGATCGCCAAAAACATTCAGTACTTC.

This clonotype was counted only a few times. CDR3 loop: CASSLSGFTEAFF. The CDR3 coding sequence is TGTGCCAGCAGTTTATCTGGGTTCACTGAAGCTTTCTTT. This sequence joins TRBV27 and TRBJ1-1, with D unresolved. The germline V gene has CDR1 MNHEY and CDR2 SMNVEV (reference sequence). V was trimmed by 0 bases and J by 4 bases, leaving 6 bases between them. The CDR3 runs to 13 residues.

This clonotype was observed at least ten times. The chain joins TRBV5-1 to TRBJ2-1; possibly TRBD1 for D (5 bases). CDR3 length equals 13 residues. Trimming stripped 0 bases from V and 9 bases from J, with 10 bases between. From germline, CDR1 is SGHRS and CDR2 YFSETQ. The CDR3 sequence is CASSLVWGTEQFF. DNA of the CDR3: TGCGCCAGCAGCTTGGTATGGGGCACTGAGCAGTTCTTC.

The J gene is TRBJ2-5, the V gene TRBV20-1; D unresolved. This CDR3 spans 12 amino acids. Deletions cut 3 bases from V and 3 bases from J, with 8 bases between. Germline CDR1 reads DFQATT; CDR2 reads SNEGSKA (reference sequence). The CDR3 sequence: CSASNREETQYF. The CDR3 region has the DNA TGCAGTGCTAGTAATAGGGAAGAGACCCAGTACTTC.